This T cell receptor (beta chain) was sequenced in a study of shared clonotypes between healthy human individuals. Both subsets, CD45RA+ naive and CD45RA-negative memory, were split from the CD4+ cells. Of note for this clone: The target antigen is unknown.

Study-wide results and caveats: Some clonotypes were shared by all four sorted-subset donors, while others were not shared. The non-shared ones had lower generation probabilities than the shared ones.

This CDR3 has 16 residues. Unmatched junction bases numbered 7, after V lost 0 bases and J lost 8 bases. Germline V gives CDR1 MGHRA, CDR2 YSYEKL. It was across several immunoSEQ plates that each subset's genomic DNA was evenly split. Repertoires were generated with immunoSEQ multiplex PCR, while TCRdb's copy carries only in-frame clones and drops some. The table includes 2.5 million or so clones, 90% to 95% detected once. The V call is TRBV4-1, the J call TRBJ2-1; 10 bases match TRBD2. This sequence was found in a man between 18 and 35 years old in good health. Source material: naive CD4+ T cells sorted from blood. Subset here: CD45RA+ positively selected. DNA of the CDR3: TGCGCCAGCAGCCAAGAGAAGCGGGGGGGCCTGCATGAGCAGTTCTTC. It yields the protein CASSQEKRGGLHEQFF.